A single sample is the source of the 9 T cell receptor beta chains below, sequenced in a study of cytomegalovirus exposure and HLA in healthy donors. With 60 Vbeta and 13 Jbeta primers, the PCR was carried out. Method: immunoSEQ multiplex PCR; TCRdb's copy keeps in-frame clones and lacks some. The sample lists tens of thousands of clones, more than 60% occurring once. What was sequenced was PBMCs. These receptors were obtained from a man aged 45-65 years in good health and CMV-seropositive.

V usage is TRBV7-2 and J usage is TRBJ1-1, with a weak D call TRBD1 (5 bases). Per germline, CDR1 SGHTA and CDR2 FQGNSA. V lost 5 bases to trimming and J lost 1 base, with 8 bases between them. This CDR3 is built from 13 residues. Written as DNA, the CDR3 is TGTGCCAGCAGCCTAAGGGGGAACACTGAAGCTTTCTTT. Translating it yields CASSLRGNTEAFF.

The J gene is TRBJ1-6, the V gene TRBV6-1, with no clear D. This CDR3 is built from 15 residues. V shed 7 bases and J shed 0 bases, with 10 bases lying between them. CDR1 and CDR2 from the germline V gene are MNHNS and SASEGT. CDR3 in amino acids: CASTPVSSYNSPLHF. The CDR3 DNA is TGTGCCAGCACCCCGGTTAGCTCCTATAATTCACCCCTCCACTTT.

The DNA of the CDR3 is TGTGCCTGGAGAGGGGGCGCGGGTGAAAAACTGTTTTTT. The encoded protein is CAWRGGAGEKLFF. The chain uses TRBV30 and TRBJ1-4; 7 bases are shared with TRBD1. The trim removed 3 bases at V and 7 bases at J, leaving 5 bases unmatched. CDR1 is GTSNPN, CDR2 SVGIG, per germline (reference sequence). CDR3 size: 13 residues.

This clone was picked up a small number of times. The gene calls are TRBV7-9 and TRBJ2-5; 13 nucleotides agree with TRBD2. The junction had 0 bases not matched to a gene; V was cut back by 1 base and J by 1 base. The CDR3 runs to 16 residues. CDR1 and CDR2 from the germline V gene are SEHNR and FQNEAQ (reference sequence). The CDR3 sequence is CASSLGTSGSQETQYF. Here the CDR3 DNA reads TGTGCCAGCAGCTTAGGGACTAGCGGGAGCCAAGAGACCCAGTACTTC.

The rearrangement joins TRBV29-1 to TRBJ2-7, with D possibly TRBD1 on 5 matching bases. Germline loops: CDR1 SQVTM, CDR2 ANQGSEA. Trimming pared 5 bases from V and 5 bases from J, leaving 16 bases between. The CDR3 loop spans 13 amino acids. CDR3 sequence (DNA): TGCAGCGTTAATACCCAGGGTTTCGACGAGCAGTACTTC. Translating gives CSVNTQGFDEQYF.

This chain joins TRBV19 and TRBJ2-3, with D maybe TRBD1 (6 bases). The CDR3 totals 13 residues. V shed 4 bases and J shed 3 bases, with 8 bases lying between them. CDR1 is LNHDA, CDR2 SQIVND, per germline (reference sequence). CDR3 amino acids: CASSNRDTDTQYF. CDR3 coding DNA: TGTGCCAGTAGTAACAGGGATACAGATACGCAGTATTTT.

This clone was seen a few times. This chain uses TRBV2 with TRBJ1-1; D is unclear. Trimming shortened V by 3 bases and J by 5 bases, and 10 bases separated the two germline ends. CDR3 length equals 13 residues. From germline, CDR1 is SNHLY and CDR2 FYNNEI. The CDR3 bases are TGTGCCAGCAGTGAGGGTCCTAGAACTGAAGCTTTCTTT. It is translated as CASSEGPRTEAFF.

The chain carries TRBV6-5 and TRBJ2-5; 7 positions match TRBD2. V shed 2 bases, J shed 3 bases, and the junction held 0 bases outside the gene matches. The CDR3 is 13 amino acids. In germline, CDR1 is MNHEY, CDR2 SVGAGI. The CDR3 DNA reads TGTGCCAGCAGTTACGGGGGGGAAGAGACCCAGTACTTC. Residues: CASSYGGEETQYF.

CDR3 loop: CASSRGYTEAFF. CDR3 DNA sequence: TGTGCCAGTAGCCGGGGGTACACTGAAGCTTTCTTT. The genes are TRBV19 and TRBJ1-1, with a tentative D call TRBD1 (5 bases). Germline CDR1 LNHDA, CDR2 SQIVND (reference sequence). The CDR3 runs to 12 residues. V gave up 6 bases and J gave up 3 bases, with 8 bases separating them.